The sequence of this TCR beta chain was determined in a study of T cells expressing NK-cell markers. Study in general: In sorted CD3+CD56+NKG2C+, CD3+CD56+NKG2C- and CD3+CD56-NKG2C+ T cells, TCR beta repertoires were obtained. HCMV seropositivity characterized seven of the eight sequenced donors, and seronegativity one.

The germline gives CDR1 LGHNA, CDR2 YSLEER. The CDR3 has 16 residues. TCRdb re-analyzed the 5' RACE reads; it lists each CDR3 protein once, without DNA. The table for this sample gives hundreds of thousands of distinct CDR3 sequences. The chain couples TRBV4-3 to TRBJ2-1; checking the TCRdb D call of TRBD2 is not possible without DNA. What was sequenced was blood T cells: a sorted CD56 or NKG2C T cell subset, CD4+ or CD8+ T cells, or bulk PBMC T cells (not recorded which). The TCR sequence derives from a woman aged 18-70 years in good health. CDR3 sequence reads: CASSQFVGGPEDEQFF.